The rows below give T cell receptor beta chains drawn from one sample of a study of blood T cell repertoires in COVID-19. Some clones are missing from TCRdb's copy, which holds only in-frame ones; the method was immunoSEQ multiplex PCR. The sample consists of about 210,000 clones, about 91% of them appearing once. Sequencing was carried out using peripheral blood. The receptors here all came from a man younger than 45 with acute or convalescent COVID-19. The CDR3 runs from the conserved cysteine through the conserved F or W. A D gene is named only where the DNA matches it firmly. Expanded clones get a size class; other rows say once, few or many, or leave the size out.

abundance,j_gene,v_gene,d_gene,CDR3aa,CDR3nt
.,TRBJ2-7,TRBV5-1,.,CASSLTTAYEQYF,TGCGCCAGCAGCTTGACTACCGCGTACGAGCAGTACTTC
.,TRBJ2-5,TRBV5-8,TRBD1,CASSFLGTGGKTQYF,TGTGCCAGCAGCTTTCTAGGGACAGGGGGAAAGACCCAGTACTTC
.,TRBJ2-2,TRBV5-1,TRBD1,CASSLGQGAAGELFF,TGCGCCAGCAGCTTGGGCCAGGGGGCGGCCGGGGAGCTGTTTTTT
.,TRBJ1-1,TRBV12-3/TRBV12-4,.,CASSLGEGTEAFF,TGTGCCAGCAGTTTGGGGGAGGGGACTGAAGCTTTCTTT
.,TRBJ2-7,TRBV4-1,.,CASGLQQGYEQYF,TGCGCCAGCGGATTACAACAGGGCTACGAGCAGTACTTC
.,TRBJ2-7,TRBV2,TRBD1,CASSIDRDRVFHEQYF,TGTGCCAGCAGCATCGACCGGGACAGGGTGTTCCACGAGCAGTACTTC
.,TRBJ1-4,TRBV15,.,CATSRDGLLNEKLFF,TGTGCCACCAGCAGAGATGGGCTTTTGAATGAAAAACTGTTTTTT
once,TRBJ1-2,TRBV24-1,TRBD1,CATSDSRDRNYGYTF,TGTGCCACCAGTGATTCCCGGGACAGGAACTATGGCTACACCTTC
.,TRBJ2-1,TRBV3-1/TRBV3-2,TRBD2,CASSQLAGGPDEQFF,TGTGCCAGCAGCCAACTAGCGGGAGGCCCCGATGAGCAGTTCTTC
.,TRBJ1-5,TRBV19,.,CASSVIIPRPQHF,TGTGCCAGTAGTGTAATAATCCCTCGGCCCCAGCATTTT
once,TRBJ2-6,TRBV30,.,CAWTATSGANVLTF,TGTGCCTGGACCGCGACATCTGGGGCCAACGTCCTGACTTTC
.,TRBJ2-7,TRBV11-2,.,CASSTGGTAFYEQYF,TGTGCCAGCAGCACCGGAGGGACAGCCTTCTACGAGCAGTACTTC
.,TRBJ2-7,TRBV7-9,.,CASEIGTLYEQYF,TGTGCCAGCGAAATTGGGACACTCTACGAGCAGTACTTC
.,TRBJ1-2,TRBV9,TRBD1,CASSEGHGTGYGYTF,TGTGCCAGCAGCGAGGGCCACGGGACAGGCTATGGCTACACCTTC
.,TRBJ2-3,TRBV19,.,CASRPRGTGNTQYF,TGTGCCAGTAGGCCCCGGGGGACCGGGAATACGCAGTATTTT
.,TRBJ2-3,TRBV30,.,CAWTSTSSKRDTQYF,TGTGCCTGGACCTCTACTAGCTCTAAACGCGATACGCAGTATTTT
.,TRBJ1-1,TRBV5-1,.,CASSFGGAAEAFF,TGCGCCAGCAGTTTCGGTGGGGCCGCTGAAGCTTTCTTT
many,TRBJ2-7,TRBV7-9,TRBD2,CASSLGLAGGPQEQYF,TGTGCCAGCAGCTTAGGTCTAGCGGGAGGGCCACAGGAGCAGTACTTC
.,TRBJ2-5,TRBV7-2,TRBD2,CASSLRAGGPIGETQYF,TGTGCCAGCAGCTTAAGAGCGGGAGGGCCAATTGGAGAGACCCAGTACTTC
.,TRBJ1-6,TRBV27,TRBD1,CASRRDRGLSPLHF,TGTGCCAGCAGGCGGGACAGGGGGCTTTCACCCCTCCACTTT
.,TRBJ1-4,TRBV15,.,CATSRGLVATNEKLFF,TGTGCCACCAGCAGAGGGTTAGTAGCAACTAATGAAAAACTGTTTTTT
.,TRBJ2-7,TRBV7-9,TRBD1,CASRLTGYGEQYF,TGTGCCAGCAGACTGACAGGGTATGGCGAGCAGTACTTC
.,TRBJ1-5,TRBV6-1,.,CASSEGPYSNQPQHF,TGTGCCAGCAGCGAAGGGCCGTATAGCAATCAGCCCCAGCATTTT
.,TRBJ2-2,TRBV3-1/TRBV3-2,TRBD1,CASSDRVSNTGELFF,TGTGCCAGCAGCGACAGGGTCTCGAACACCGGGGAGCTGTTTTTT
.,TRBJ2-5,TRBV5-1,.,CASSLVGGPGQETQYF,TGCGCCAGCAGCTTGGTGGGGGGGCCTGGGCAAGAGACCCAGTACTTC
.,TRBJ1-5,TRBV11-2,.,CASSSSGGEWPQHF,TGTGCCAGCAGCTCGTCCGGGGGGGAGTGGCCCCAGCATTTT
.,TRBJ1-3,TRBV11-2,.,CASSQARGPGNTIYF,TGTGCCAGCAGCCAGGCACGGGGTCCAGGAAACACCATATATTTT
.,TRBJ2-6,TRBV19,.,CASSTLAAGSGANVLTF,TGTGCCAGTAGTACACTAGCCGCAGGTTCTGGGGCCAACGTCCTGACTTTC
.,TRBJ1-4,TRBV18,TRBD1,CASSRQGSNEKLFF,TGTGCCAGCTCGCGACAGGGTAGTAATGAAAAACTGTTTTTT
.,TRBJ2-1,TRBV4-2,.,CASSQDYTGSGNEQFF,TGTGCCAGCAGCCAAGATTACACGGGATCGGGCAATGAGCAGTTCTTC
.,TRBJ1-3,TRBV14,TRBD1,CASSPDRGARNTIYF,TGTGCCAGCAGCCCAGACAGGGGGGCGAGAAACACCATATATTTT